The TCR beta chain under discussion was sequenced for a study of CD4 T cells in relation to SARS-CoV-2 and coronaviruses. Notes on the study in general: About 64% of donors had memory CD4+ clonotypes crossrecognizing SARS-CoV-2 and common cold coronavirus spike.

Germline CDR1 and CDR2: SGHKS and YYEKEE (reference sequence). Trimming took off 4 bases at V and 3 bases at J, with 13 bases between the two ends. This CDR3 contains 15 residues. On this clone itself: The antigen remains unidentified.

Sequencing used immunoSEQ multiplex PCR; TCRdb keeps in-frame clones, though not all of them. The sample contains around 41,000 clones, 75% to 90% of which appear only once. The chain joins TRBV5-5 to TRBJ1-4; D is ambiguous. The sample taken for sequencing was naive CD4+ T cells from PBMCs, cultured in vitro. Regarding subset: naive CD4+ T cells isolated by negative enrichment. This TCR was recovered from an adult with COVID-19. CDR3 nucleotide sequence: TGTGCCAGCAGCCTCGCGGCTAGCGCTAATGAAAAACTGTTTTTT. This encodes CASSLAASANEKLFF.